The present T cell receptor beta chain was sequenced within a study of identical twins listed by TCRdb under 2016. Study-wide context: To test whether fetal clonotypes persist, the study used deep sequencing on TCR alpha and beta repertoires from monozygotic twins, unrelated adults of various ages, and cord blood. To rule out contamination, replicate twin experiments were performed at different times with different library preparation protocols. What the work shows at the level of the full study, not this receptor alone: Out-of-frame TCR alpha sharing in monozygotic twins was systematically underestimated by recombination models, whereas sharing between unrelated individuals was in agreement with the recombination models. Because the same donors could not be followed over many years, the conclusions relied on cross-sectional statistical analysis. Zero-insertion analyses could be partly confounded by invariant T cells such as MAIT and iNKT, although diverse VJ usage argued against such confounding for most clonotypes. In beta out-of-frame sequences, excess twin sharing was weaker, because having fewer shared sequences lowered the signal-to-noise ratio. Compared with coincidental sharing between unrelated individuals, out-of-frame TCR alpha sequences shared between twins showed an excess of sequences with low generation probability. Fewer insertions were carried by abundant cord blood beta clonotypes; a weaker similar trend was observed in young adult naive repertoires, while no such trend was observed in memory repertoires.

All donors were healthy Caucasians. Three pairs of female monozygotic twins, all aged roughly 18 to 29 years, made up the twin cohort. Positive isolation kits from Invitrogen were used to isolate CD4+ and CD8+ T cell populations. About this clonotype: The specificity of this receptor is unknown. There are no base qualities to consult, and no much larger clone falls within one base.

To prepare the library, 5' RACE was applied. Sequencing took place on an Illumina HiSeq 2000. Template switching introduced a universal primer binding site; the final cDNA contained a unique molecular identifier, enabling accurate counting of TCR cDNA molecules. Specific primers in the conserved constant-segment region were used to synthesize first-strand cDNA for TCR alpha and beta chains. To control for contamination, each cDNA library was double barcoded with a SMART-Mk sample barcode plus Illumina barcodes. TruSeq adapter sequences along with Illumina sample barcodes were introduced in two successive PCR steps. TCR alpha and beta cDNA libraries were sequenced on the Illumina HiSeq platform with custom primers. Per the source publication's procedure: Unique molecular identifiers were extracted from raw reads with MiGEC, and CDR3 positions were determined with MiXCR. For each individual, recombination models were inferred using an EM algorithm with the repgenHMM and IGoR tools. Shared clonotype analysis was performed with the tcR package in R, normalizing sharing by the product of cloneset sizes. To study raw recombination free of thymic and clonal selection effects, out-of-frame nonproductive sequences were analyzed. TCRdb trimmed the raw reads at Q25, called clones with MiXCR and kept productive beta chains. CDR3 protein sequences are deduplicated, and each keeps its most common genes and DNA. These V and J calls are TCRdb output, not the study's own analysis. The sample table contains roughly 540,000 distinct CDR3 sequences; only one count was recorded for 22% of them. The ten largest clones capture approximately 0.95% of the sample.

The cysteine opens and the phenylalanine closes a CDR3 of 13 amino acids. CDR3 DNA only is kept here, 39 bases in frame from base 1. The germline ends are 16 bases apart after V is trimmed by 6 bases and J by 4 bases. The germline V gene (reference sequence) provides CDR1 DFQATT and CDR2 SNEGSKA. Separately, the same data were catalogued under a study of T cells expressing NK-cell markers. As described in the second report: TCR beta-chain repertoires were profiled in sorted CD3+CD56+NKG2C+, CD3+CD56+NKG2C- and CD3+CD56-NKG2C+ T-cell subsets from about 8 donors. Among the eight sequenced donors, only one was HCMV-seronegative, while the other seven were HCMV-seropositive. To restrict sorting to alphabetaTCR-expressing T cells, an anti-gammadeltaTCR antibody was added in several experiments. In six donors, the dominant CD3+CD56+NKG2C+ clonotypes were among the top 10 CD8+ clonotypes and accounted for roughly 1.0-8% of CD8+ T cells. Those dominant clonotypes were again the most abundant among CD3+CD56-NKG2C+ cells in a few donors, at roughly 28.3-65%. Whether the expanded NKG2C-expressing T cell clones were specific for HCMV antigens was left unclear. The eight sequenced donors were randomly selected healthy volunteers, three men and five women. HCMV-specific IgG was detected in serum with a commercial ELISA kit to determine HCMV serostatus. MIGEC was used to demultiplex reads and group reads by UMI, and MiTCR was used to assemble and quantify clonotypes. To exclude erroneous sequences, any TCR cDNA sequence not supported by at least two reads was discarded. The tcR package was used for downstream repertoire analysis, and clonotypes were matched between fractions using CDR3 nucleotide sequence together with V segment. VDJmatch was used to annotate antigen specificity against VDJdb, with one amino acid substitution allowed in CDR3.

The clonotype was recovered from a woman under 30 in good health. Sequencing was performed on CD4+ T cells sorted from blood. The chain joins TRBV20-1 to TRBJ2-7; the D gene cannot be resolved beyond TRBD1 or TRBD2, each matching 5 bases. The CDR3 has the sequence CSATGPHGYEQYF. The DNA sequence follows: TGCAGTGCGACGGGACCCCACGGGTACGAGCAGTACTTC.